The 10 T cell receptor beta chains below were found in one sample sequenced in a study of lymphopenia after photon versus proton radiotherapy. TCRdb's table, derived via immunoSEQ multiplex PCR, lists solely in-frame clones and lacks some. The table records about 19,000 clones, under 95% of them present only once. The sample was peripheral blood, taken from a patient treated with photon-based radiotherapy. The receptors were gathered from a man between 60 and 70 years old with pancreatic cancer.

V gene TRBV30 combines with J gene TRBJ2-1, with 7 bases that match TRBD1. Germline CDR1 reads GTSNPN; CDR2 reads SVGIG (reference sequence). The length of the CDR3 is 14 residues. Trimming cost V 4 bases and J 2 bases; bases outside gene matches: 5. CDR3 sequence (DNA): TGTGCCTGGAATTGGGACAGTCCCTACAATGAGCAGTTCTTC. Its protein is CAWNWDSPYNEQFF.

The V call is TRBV11-2, the J call TRBJ2-2; D is unresolved. The CDR3 is made up of 13 amino acids. Trimming removed 2 bases from V and 0 bases from J, with 1 base in between. CDR1 and CDR2 (germline): SGHAT, FQNNGV. The chain's CDR3 is CASSLTNTGELFF. CDR3 nucleotide sequence: TGTGCCAGCAGCTTAACGAACACCGGGGAGCTGTTTTTT. Drawing the rest from reference TRBV11-2 and TRBJ2-2, the complete variable domain is EAGVAQSPRYKIIEKRQSVAFWCNPISGHATLYWYQQILGQGPKLLIQFQNNGVVDDSQLPKDRFSAERLKGVDSTLKIQPAKLEDSAVYLCASSLTNTGELFFGEGSRLTVL.

This chain links TRBV10-3 with TRBJ2-1; D call uncertain. Germline CDR1 ENHRY, CDR2 SYGVKD. V lost 9 bases to trimming and J lost 3 bases, with 9 bases between them. The CDR3 consists of 12 residues. Here the CDR3 DNA reads TGTGCCATTAGAACCGACTACAATGAGCAGTTCTTC. This sequence encodes CAIRTDYNEQFF.

Only one count was recorded for this clone. The chain joins TRBV6-6 to TRBJ1-1, with D uncertain. The germline gives CDR1 MNHNY, CDR2 SVGAGI (reference sequence). V gave up 4 bases and J gave up 1 base, with 7 bases separating them. There are 13 residues in the CDR3. The CDR3 DNA sequence: TGTGCCAGCAGTTTCGAGGGGAACACTGAAGCTTTCTTT. The encoded protein is CASSFEGNTEAFF.

This clone is a singleton in its sample. Other DNA sequences from this sample encode an identical CDR3 as well. This chain uses TRBV7-3 with TRBJ2-3, with 10 bases lining up with TRBD2. The J segment lost 4 bases and the V segment lost 5 bases, leaving 3 bases of the junction unmatched. CDR1 is SGHTA and CDR2 is FQGTGA in the germline V gene. The CDR3 length is 14 residues. CDR3 nucleotide sequence: TGTGCCAGCAGCCCGGGACTAGCGTCAGATACGCAGTATTTT. Amino acids: CASSPGLASDTQYF.

V gene TRBV2 combines with J gene TRBJ1-2; possibly TRBD1 for D (6 bases). V dropped 11 bases and J dropped 1 base, with 14 bases sitting between them. From germline, CDR1 is SNHLY and CDR2 FYNNEI. This CDR3 contains 13 residues. CDR3 sequence (DNA): TGTGCCTGGAAGACAGGCGATAACTATGGCTACACCTTC. Translating it yields CAWKTGDNYGYTF.

This chain links TRBV5-4 with TRBJ1-2; 9 bases are shared with TRBD1. CDR3 length: 13 residues. CDR1 is SGHNT, CDR2 YYREEE, per germline (reference sequence). V shed 4 bases, J shed 7 bases, and the junction held 5 bases outside the gene matches. CDR3: CASSTGTGSGYTF. Here the CDR3 DNA reads TGTGCCAGCAGCACCGGGACAGGGTCTGGCTACACCTTC.

The chain uses TRBV5-6 and TRBJ1-1; D is unclear. The CDR3 contains 16 residues. With 4 bases removed from V and 0 bases from J, the gap between germline ends came to 16 bases. The germline V gene has CDR1 SGHDT and CDR2 YYEEEE. In DNA form, the CDR3 reads TGTGCCAGCAGCCCGAAAAGGTCTCACATGAACACTGAAGCTTTCTTT. Its protein product is CASSPKRSHMNTEAFF.

The table lists this clone with a few counts. This rearrangement joins TRBV19 to TRBJ1-3, with D maybe TRBD1 (6 bases). Trimming left V 3 bases short and J 4 bases short, with 13 bases between. The CDR3 has 15 amino acids. Germline-derived CDR1 and CDR2 are LNHDA and SQIVND (reference sequence). CDR3 nucleotide sequence: TGTGCCAGTAGTATGGTTTGGACAGTGGGAAACACCATATATTTT. Protein sequence: CASSMVWTVGNTIYF.

This rearrangement joins TRBV7-2 to TRBJ2-7; TRBD1 matches at 8 bases. J was trimmed by 5 bases and V by 2 bases; bases with no gene match: 17. The CDR3 is 18 amino acids. The germline V gene has CDR1 SGHTA and CDR2 FQGNSA. The CDR3 bases are TGTGCCAGCAGCTTATTGAGACAGGGGTCGGTCTTTAACAACGAGCAGTACTTC. Amino acid sequence: CASSLLRQGSVFNNEQYF.